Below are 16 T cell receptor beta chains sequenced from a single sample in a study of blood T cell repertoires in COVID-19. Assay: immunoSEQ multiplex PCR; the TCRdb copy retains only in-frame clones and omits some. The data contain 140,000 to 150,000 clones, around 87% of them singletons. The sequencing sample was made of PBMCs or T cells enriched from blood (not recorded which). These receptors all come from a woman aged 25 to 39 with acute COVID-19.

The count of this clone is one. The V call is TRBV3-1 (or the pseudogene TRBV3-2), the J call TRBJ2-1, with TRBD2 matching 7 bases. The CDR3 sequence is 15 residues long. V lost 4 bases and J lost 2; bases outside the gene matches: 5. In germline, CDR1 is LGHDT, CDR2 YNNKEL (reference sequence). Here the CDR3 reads CASSLSGPTYNEQFF. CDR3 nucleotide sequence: TGTGCCAGCAGCCTTAGCGGGCCCACCTACAATGAGCAGTTCTTC.

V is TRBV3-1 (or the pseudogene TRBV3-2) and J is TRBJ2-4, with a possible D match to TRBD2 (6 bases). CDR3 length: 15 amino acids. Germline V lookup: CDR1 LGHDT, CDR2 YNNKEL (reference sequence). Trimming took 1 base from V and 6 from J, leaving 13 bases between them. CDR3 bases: TGTGCCAGCAGCCAAGCTGGCAGGGAGGTAAACATTCAGTACTTC. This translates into CASSQAGREVNIQYF.

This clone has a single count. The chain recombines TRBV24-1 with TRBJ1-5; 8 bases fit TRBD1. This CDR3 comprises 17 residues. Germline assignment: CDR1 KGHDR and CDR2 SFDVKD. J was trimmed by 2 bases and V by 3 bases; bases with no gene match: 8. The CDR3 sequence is CATSDVTDRDGNQPQHF. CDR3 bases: TGTGCCACCAGTGATGTTACGGACAGGGATGGCAATCAGCCCCAGCATTTT.

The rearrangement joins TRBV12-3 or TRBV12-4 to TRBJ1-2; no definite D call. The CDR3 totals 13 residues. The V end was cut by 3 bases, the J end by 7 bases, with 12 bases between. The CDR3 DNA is TGTGCCAGCAGTTTGCCAGTACAAGTTGGCTACACCTTC. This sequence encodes CASSLPVQVGYTF.

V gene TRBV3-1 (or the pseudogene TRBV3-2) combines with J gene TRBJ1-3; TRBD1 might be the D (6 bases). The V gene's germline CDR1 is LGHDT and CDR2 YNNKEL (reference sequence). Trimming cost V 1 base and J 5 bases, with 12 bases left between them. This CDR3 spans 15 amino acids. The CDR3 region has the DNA TGTGCCAGCAGCCAAGGCAGGGGCGGCAGAAACACCATATATTTT. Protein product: CASSQGRGGRNTIYF.

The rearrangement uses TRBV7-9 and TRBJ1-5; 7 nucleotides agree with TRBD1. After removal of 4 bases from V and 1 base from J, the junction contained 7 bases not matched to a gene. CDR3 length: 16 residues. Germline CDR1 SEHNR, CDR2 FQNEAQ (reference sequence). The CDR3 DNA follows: TGTGCCAGCAGCTCGACTGACAGGGACAGCAATCAGCCCCAGCATTTT. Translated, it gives CASSSTDRDSNQPQHF. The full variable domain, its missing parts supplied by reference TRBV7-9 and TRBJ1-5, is DTGVSQNPRHKITKRGQNVTFRCDPISEHNRLYWYRQTLGQGPEFLTYFQNEAQLEKSRLLSDRFSAERPKGSFSTLEIQRTEQGDSAMYLCASSSTDRDSNQPQHFGDGTRLSIL.

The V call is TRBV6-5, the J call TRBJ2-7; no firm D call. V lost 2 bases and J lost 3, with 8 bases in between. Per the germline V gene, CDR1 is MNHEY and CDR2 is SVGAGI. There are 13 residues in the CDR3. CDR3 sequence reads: CASSYGPSYEQYF. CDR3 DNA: TGTGCCAGCAGTTACGGTCCTAGCTACGAGCAGTACTTC.

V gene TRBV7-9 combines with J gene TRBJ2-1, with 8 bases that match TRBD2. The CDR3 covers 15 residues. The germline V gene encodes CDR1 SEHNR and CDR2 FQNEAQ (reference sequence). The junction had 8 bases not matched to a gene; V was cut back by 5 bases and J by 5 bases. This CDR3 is CASSPSPGGNNEQFF. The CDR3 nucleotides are TGTGCCAGCAGCCCCTCGCCGGGAGGGAACAATGAGCAGTTCTTC.

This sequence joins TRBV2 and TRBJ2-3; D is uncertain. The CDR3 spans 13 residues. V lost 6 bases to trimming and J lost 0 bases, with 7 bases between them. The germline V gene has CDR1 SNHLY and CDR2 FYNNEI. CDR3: CASRRASTDTQYF. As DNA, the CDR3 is TGTGCCAGCAGAAGAGCCAGCACAGATACGCAGTATTTT. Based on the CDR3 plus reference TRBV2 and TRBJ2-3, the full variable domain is EPEVTQTPSHQVTQMGQEVILRCVPISNHLYFYWYRQILGQKVEFLVSFYNNEISEKSEIFDDQFSVERPDGSNFTLKIRSTKLEDSAMYFCASRRASTDTQYFGPGTRLTVL.

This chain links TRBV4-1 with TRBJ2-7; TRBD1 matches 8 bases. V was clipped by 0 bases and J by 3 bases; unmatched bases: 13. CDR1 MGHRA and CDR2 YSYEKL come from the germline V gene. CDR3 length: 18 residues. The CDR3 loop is CASSQERQGAPNVYEQYF. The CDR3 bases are TGCGCCAGCAGCCAAGAGCGCCAGGGGGCTCCTAACGTCTACGAGCAGTACTTC.

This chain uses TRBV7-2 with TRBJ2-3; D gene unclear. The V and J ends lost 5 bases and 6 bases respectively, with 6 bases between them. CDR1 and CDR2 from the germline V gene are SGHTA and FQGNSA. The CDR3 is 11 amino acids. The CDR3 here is CASSPVDTQYF. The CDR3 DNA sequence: TGTGCCAGCAGCCCCGTCGATACGCAGTATTTT.

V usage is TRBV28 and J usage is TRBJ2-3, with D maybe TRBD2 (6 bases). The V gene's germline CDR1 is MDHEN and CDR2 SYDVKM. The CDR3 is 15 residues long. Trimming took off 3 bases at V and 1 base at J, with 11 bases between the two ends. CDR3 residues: CASSLTGLRTDTQYF. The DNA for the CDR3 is TGTGCCAGCAGTTTGACGGGACTCCGCACAGATACGCAGTATTTT.

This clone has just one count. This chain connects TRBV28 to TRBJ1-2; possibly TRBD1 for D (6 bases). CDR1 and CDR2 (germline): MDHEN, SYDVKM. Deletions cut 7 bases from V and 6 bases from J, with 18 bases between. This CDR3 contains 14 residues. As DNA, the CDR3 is TGTGCCAGCACCGAGCAACAGGGAGAAGATGGCTACACCTTC. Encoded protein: CASTEQQGEDGYTF.

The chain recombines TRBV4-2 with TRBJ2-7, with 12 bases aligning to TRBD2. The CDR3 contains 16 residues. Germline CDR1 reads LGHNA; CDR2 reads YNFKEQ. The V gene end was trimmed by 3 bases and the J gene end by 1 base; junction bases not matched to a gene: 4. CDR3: CASSHDGTSGSYEQYF. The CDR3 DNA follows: TGTGCCAGCAGCCATGACGGGACTAGCGGGTCCTACGAGCAGTACTTC.

In nucleotides, the CDR3 is TGTGCCACCAGCAGAGGCGGGCAGGGCACAGATACGCAGTATTTT. Translation gives CATSRGGQGTDTQYF. V gene TRBV15 combines with J gene TRBJ2-3; D might be TRBD2 (5 bases). Germline V CDR1 and CDR2: LNHNV, YYDKDF (reference sequence). Trimming stripped 1 base from V and 1 base from J, with 9 bases between. This CDR3 comprises 15 residues.

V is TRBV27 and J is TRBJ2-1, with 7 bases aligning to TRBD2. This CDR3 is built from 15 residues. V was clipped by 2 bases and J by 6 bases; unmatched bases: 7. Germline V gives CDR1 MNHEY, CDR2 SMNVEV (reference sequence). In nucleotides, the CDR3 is TGTGCCAGCAGTTTAGGCGGGAGCGACTCCAATGAGCAGTTCTTC. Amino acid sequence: CASSLGGSDSNEQFF.